Below, one TCR beta chain is given with its context. The data stem from a study of T-cell memory formation after mild COVID-19. The V end lost 6 bases, the J end lost 1 base, and 12 bases lay between the germline ends. From germline, CDR1 is DFQATT and CDR2 SNEGSKA (reference sequence). The CDR3 length is 13 residues. MiXCR, run by TCRdb on the 5' RACE reads, gives a single entry per CDR3 protein. The table records some 300,000 distinct CDR3 sequences, roughly a fifth of them present only once. The sequence was collected from a man aged 18 to 29 who had mild COVID-19 (a few samples of this study predate the infection). Cell type and time point are not known. Sequencing was done on a sample of PBMCs or a T cell subset sorted from them (not recorded which). The gene calls are TRBV20-1 and TRBJ1-1; D might be TRBD1 (6 bases). CDR3 sequence: CSASTGRNTEAFF. In DNA form, the CDR3 reads TGCAGTGCATCTACAGGGAGGAACACTGAAGCTTTCTTT.